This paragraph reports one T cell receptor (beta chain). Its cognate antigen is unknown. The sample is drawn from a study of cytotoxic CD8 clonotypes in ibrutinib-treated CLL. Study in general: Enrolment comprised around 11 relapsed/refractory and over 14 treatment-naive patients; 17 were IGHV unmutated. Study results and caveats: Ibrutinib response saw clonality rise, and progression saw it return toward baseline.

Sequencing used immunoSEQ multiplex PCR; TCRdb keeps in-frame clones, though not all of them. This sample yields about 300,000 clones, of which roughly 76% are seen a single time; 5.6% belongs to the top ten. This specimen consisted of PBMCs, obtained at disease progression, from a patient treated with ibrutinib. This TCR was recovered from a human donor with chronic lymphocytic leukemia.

The CDR3 DNA reads TGTGCCAGCAGCTCCAACCCGGGACTAGCTCTAGTTTCAGATACGCAGTATTTT. Amino acids: CASSSNPGLALVSDTQYF. The V and J genes are TRBV7-6 and TRBJ2-3; 9 bases are a match to TRBD2. The CDR3 spans 18 residues. In germline, CDR1 is SGHVS, CDR2 FNYEAQ. V gave up 4 bases and J gave up 4 bases; unmatched junction bases: 15. The full variable domain, in which reference TRBV7-6 and TRBJ2-3 provide the parts outside the CDR3, is GAGVSQSPRYKVTKRGQDVALRCDPISGHVSLYWYRQALGQGPEFLTYFNYEAQQDKSGLPNDRFSAERPEGSISTLTIQRTEQRDSAMYRCASSSNPGLALVSDTQYFGPGTRLTVL.